This T cell receptor beta chain was captured by sequencing in a study of cytomegalovirus exposure and HLA in healthy donors. With 60 Vbeta and 13 Jbeta primers, the PCR was carried out. Here immunoSEQ multiplex PCR was the method, and the copy in TCRdb shows in-frame clones only, minus some. The sample consists of roughly 180,000 clones, almost 85% of them appearing once. This clonotype originated in a boy aged 5-17 years in good health and CMV-seronegative. What was sequenced was PBMCs.

The CDR3 here is CASSPDRGQGNTEAFF. DNA for the CDR3: TGTGCCAGCTCGCCTGACAGGGGGCAAGGGAACACTGAAGCTTTCTTT. The chain has TRBV18 and TRBJ1-1, with 10 positions matching TRBD1. CDR1 is KGHSH, CDR2 LQKENI, per germline. The CDR3 runs to 16 residues. V lost 6 bases and J lost 1; bases outside the gene matches: 8.